This T cell receptor (beta chain) is drawn from a study of beta chain features in type 1 diabetes. Whole-study context: There was similarity between patients and healthy donors in age, gender and cell yields.

Only a few counts were recorded for this clone. The antigen is undetermined. The single heparinised draw taken from each donor contained around 100 mL of blood on average. Per germline, CDR1 LNHDA and CDR2 SQIVND (reference sequence). Trimming left V 10 bases short and J 5 bases short, with 11 bases between. The CDR3 is made up of 11 amino acids. The entirety of the isolated RNA underwent reverse transcription, so expressed TCRB transcripts were sequenced. Deep immunoSEQ sequencing covered naive, central memory and regulatory T cell samples. Assay: immunoSEQ multiplex PCR; the TCRdb copy retains only in-frame clones and omits some. Seen here are fewer than 250,000 clones, around 9.6% observed once, and the top ten hold less than 0.035%. Overall study findings and caveats: Individuals with type 1 diabetes displayed fewer insertions and more deletions at VDJ junctions.

The sequence derives from a woman under 30 in good health. The sample comprised naive CD4+ T cells from blood. This chain uses TRBV19 with TRBJ2-5; no reliable D call. The CDR3 loop reads CATTARETQYF. The CDR3 DNA reads TGTGCCACAACAGCCAGGGAGACCCAGTACTTC.